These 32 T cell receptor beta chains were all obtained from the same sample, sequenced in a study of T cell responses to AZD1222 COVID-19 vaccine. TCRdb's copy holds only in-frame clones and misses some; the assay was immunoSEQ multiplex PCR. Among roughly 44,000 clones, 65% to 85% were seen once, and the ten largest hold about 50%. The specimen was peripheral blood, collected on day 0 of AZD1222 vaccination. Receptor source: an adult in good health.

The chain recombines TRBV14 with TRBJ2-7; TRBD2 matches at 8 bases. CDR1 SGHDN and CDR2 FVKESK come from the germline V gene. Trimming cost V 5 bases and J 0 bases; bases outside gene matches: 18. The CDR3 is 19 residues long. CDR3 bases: TGTGCCAGCAGCGACCGGGACCATGAAGGACTAGCCCGCTCCTACGAGCAGTACTTC. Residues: CASSDRDHEGLARSYEQYF.

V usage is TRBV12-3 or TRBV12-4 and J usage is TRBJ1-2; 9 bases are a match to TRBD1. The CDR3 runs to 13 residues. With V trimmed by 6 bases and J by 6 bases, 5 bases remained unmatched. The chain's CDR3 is CASRTGTGHGYTF. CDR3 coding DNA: TGTGCCAGCAGAACCGGGACAGGGCATGGCTACACCTTC.

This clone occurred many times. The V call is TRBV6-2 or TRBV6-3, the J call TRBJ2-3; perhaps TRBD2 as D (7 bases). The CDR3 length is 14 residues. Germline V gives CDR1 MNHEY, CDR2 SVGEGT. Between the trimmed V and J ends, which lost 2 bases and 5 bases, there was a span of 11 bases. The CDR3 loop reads CASSYEGGRDTQYF. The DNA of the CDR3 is TGTGCCAGCAGTTACGAGGGGGGGAGAGATACGCAGTATTTT.

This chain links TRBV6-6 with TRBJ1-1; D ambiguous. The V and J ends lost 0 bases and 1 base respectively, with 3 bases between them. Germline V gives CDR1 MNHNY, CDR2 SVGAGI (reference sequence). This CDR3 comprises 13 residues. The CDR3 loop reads CASSYSANTEAFF. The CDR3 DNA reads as TGTGCCAGCAGTTACTCCGCGAACACTGAAGCTTTCTTT.

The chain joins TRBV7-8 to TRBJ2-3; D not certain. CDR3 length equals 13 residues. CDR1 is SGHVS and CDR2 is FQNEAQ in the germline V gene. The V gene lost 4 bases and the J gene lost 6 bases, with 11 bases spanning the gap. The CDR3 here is CASSSRHGDTQYF. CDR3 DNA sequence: TGTGCCAGCAGCTCCCGACATGGGGATACGCAGTATTTT. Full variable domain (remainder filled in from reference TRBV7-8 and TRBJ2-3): GAGVSQSPRYKVAKRGQDVALRCDPISGHVSLFWYQQALGQGPEFLTYFQNEAQLDKSGLPSDRFFAERPEGSVSTLKIQRTQQEDSAVYLCASSSRHGDTQYFGPGTRLTVL.

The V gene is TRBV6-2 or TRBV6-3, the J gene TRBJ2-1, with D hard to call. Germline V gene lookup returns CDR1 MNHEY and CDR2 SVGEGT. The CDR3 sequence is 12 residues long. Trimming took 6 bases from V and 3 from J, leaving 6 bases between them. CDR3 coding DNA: TGTGCCAGCAGCCCAAACTACAATGAGCAGTTCTTC. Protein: CASSPNYNEQFF.

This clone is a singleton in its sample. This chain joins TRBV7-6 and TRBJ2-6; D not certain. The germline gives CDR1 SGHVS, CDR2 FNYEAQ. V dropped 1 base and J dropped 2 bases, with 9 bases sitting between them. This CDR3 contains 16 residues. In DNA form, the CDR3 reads TGTGCCAGCAGCTTAGGAAGCCGGGCTGGGGCCAACGTCCTGACTTTC. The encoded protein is CASSLGSRAGANVLTF.

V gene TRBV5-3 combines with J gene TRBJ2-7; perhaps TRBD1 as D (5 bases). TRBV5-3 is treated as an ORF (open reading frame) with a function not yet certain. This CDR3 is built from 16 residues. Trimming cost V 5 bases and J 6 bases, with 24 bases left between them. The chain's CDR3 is CARSFVILGHLTEQYF. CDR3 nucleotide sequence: TGTGCCAGAAGTTTCGTGATTTTAGGACACCTAACCGAGCAGTACTTC.

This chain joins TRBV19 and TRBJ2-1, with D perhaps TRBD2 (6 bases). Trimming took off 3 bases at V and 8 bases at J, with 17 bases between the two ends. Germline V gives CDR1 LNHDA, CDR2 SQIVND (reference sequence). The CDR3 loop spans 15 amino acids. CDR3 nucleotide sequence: TGTGCCAGTAGTATTATGGGACTCGGGACCGATGAGCAGTTCTTC. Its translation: CASSIMGLGTDEQFF.

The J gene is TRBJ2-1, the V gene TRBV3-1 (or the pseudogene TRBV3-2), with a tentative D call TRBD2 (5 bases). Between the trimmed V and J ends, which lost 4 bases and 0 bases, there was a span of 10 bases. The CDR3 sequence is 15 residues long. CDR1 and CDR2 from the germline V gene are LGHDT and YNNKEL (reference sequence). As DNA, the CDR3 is TGTGCCAGCAGCCTAGTCGGGGTCTCCTACAATGAGCAGTTCTTC. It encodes CASSLVGVSYNEQFF.

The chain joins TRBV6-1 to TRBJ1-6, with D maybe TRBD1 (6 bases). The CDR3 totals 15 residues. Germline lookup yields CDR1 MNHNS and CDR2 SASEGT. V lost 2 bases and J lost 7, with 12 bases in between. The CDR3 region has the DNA TGTGCCAGCAGTGAATCCACAGGGTGGAATTCACCCCTCCACTTT. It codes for CASSESTGWNSPLHF.

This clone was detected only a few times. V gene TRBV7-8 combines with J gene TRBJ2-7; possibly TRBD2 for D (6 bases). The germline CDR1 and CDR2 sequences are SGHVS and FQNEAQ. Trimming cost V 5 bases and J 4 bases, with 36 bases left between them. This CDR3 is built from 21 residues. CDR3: CASSTGTRGSSGRRGLYEQYF. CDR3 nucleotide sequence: TGTGCCAGCAGCACCGGGACTCGGGGGAGTAGCGGTCGGCGGGGATTATACGAGCAGTACTTC.

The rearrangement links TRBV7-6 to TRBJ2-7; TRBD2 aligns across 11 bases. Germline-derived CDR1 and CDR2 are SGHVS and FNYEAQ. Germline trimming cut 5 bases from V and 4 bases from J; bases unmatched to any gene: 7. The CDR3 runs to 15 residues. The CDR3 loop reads CASSPRLAGWYEQYF. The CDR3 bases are TGTGCCAGCAGCCCCAGACTAGCGGGATGGTACGAGCAGTACTTC.

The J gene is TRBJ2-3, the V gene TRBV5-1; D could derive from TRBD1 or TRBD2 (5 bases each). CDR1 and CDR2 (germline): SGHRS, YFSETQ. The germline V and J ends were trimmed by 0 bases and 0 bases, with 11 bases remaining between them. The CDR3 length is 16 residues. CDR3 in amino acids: CASSLAGTVSTDTQYF. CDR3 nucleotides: TGCGCCAGCAGCTTGGCCGGGACGGTGAGCACAGATACGCAGTATTTT.

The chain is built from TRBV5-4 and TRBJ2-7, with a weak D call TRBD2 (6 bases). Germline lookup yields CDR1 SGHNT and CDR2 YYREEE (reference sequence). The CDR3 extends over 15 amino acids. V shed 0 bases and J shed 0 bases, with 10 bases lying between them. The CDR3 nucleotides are TGTGCCAGCAGCTTGGAGGTAGCGGCCTCCTACGAGCAGTACTTC. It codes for CASSLEVAASYEQYF. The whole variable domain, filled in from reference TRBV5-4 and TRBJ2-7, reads ETGVTQSPTHLIKTRGQQVTLRCSSQSGHNTVSWYQQALGQGPQFIFQYYREEENGRGNFPPRFSGLQFPNYSSELNVNALELDDSALYLCASSLEVAASYEQYFGPGTRLTVT.

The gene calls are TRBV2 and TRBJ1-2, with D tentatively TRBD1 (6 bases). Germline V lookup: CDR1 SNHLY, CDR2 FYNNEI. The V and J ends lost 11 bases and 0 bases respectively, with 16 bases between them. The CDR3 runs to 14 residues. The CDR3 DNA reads TGTGCCTCGAGCCCCGGGACACCTAACTATGGCTACACCTTC. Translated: CASSPGTPNYGYTF.

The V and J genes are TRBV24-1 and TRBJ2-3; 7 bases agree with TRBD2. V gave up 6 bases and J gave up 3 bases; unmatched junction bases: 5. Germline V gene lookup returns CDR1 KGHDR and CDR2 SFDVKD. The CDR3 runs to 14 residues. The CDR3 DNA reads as TGTGCCACCAGTACAACCGGGGGGACAGATACGCAGTATTTT. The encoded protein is CATSTTGGTDTQYF.

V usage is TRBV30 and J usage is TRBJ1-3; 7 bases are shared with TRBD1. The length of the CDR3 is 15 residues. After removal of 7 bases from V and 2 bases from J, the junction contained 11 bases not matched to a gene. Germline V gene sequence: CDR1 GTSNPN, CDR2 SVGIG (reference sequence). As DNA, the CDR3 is TGTGCCTTAGGACAGGCCGGGCGTACTGGAAACACCATATATTTT. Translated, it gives CALGQAGRTGNTIYF.

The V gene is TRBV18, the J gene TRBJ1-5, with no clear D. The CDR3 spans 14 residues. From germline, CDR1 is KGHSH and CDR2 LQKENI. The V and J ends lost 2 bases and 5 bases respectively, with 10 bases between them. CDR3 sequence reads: CASSPFRVDQPQHF. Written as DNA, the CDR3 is TGTGCCAGCTCACCATTTAGGGTCGATCAGCCCCAGCATTTT.

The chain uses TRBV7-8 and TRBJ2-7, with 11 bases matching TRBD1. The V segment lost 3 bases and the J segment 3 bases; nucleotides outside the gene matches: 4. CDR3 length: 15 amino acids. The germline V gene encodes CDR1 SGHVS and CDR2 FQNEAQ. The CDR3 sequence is CASSFSGTGGYEQYF. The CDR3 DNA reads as TGTGCCAGCAGCTTCTCCGGGACAGGGGGCTACGAGCAGTACTTC.

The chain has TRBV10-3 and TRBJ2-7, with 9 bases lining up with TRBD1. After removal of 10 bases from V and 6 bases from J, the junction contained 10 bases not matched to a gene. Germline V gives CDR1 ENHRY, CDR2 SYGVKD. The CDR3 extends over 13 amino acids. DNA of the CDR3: TGTGCCACGATTGACAGGGGGGTGTTCGAGCAGTACTTC. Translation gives CATIDRGVFEQYF.

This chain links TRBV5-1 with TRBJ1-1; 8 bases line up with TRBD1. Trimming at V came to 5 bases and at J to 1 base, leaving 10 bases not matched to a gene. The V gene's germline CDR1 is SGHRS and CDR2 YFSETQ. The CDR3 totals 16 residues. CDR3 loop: CASSLGQGGWNTEAFF. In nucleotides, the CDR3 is TGCGCCAGCAGTCTAGGACAGGGAGGGTGGAACACTGAAGCTTTCTTT.

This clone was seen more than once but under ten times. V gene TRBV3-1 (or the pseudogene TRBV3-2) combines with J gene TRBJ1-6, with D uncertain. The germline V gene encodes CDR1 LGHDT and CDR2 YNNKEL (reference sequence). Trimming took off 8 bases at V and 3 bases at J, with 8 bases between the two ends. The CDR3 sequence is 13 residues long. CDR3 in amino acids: CASQQNYNSPLHF. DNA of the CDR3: TGTGCCAGCCAGCAGAACTATAATTCACCCCTCCACTTT.

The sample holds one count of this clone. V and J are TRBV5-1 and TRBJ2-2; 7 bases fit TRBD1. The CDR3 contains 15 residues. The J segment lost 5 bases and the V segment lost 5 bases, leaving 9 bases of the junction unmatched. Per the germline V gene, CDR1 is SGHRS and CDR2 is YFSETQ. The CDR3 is CASSTQGVKTGELFF. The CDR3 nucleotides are TGCGCCAGCAGTACGCAGGGGGTGAAGACCGGGGAGCTGTTTTTT. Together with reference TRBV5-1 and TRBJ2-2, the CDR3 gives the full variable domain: KAGVTQTPRYLIKTRGQQVTLSCSPISGHRSVSWYQQTPGQGLQFLFEYFSETQRNKGNFPGRFSGRQFSNSRSEMNVSTLELGDSALYLCASSTQGVKTGELFFGEGSRLTVL.

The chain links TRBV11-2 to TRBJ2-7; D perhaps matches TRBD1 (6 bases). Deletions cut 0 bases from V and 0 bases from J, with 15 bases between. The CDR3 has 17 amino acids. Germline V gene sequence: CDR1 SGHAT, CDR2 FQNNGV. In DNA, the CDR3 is TGTGCCAGCAGCTTAGATCTAGGGCAGGGGAGCTCCTACGAGCAGTACTTC. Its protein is CASSLDLGQGSSYEQYF. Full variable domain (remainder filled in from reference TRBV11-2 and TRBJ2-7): EAGVAQSPRYKIIEKRQSVAFWCNPISGHATLYWYQQILGQGPKLLIQFQNNGVVDDSQLPKDRFSAERLKGVDSTLKIQPAKLEDSAVYLCASSLDLGQGSSYEQYFGPGTRLTVT.

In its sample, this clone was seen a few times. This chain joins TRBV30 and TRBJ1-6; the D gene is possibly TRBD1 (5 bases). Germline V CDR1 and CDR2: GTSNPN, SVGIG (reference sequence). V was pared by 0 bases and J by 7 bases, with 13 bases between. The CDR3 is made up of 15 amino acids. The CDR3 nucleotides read TGTGCCTGGAGTGTACGGGGCCGGGGGAATTCACCCCTCCACTTT. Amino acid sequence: CAWSVRGRGNSPLHF. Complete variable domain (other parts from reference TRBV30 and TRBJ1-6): SQTIHQWPATLVQPVGSPLSLECTVEGTSNPNLYWYRQAAGRGLQLLFYSVGIGQISSEVPQNLSASRPQDRQFILSSKKLLLSDSGFYLCAWSVRGRGNSPLHFGNGTRLTVT.

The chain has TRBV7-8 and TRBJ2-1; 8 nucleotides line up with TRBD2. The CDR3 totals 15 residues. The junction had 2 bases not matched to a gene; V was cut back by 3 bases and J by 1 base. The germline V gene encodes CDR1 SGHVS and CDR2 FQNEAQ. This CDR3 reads CASSFSGVSYNEQFF. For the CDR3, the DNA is TGTGCCAGCAGCTTTAGCGGGGTGTCCTACAATGAGCAGTTCTTC.

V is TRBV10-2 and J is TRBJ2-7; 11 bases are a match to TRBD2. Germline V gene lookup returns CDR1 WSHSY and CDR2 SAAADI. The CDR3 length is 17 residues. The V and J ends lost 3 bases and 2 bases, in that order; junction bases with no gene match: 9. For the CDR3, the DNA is TGCGCCAGCAGTGAAGTGGCTAGCGGGGGGTCACCCTACGAGCAGTACTTC. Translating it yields CASSEVASGGSPYEQYF.

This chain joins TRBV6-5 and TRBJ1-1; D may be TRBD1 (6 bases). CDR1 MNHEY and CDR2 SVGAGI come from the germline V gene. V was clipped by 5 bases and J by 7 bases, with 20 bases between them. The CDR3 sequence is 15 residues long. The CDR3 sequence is CASSPLWTELGEAFF. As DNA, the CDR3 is TGTGCCAGCAGTCCACTGTGGACAGAATTGGGTGAAGCTTTCTTT.

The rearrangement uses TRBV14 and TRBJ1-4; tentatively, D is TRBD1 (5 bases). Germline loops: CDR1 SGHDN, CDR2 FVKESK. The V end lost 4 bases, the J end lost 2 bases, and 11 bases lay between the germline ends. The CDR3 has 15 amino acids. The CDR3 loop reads CASSPAGGTNEKLFF. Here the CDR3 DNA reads TGTGCCAGCAGCCCGGCTGGGGGTACTAATGAAAAACTGTTTTTT.

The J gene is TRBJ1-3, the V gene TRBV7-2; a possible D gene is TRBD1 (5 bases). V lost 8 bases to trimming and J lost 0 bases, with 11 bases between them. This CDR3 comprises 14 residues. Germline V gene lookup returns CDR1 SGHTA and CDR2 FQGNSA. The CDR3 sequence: CASGQGNSGNTIYF. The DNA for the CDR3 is TGTGCCAGCGGCCAGGGCAACTCTGGAAACACCATATATTTT.

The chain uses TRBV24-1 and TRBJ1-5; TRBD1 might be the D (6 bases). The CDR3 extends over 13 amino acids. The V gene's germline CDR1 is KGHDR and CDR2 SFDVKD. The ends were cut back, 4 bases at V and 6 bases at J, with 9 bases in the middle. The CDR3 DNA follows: TGTGCCACCAGTGAGGGGGGCGGTCAGCCCCAGCATTTT. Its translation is CATSEGGGQPQHF.